This TCR beta chain was captured in a study of cytomegalovirus exposure and HLA in healthy donors. All the people who gave samples were healthy bone marrow donors. General study points: A classifier reportedly called cytomegalovirus status with high sensitivity and specificity.

V was pared by 1 base and J by 4 bases, with 7 bases of the junction left unmatched. The CDR3 extends over 16 amino acids. The germline gives CDR1 SGHTA, CDR2 FQGNSA. In the case of this clone: Its antigen is unidentified.

Use of 60 Vbeta and 13 Jbeta primers characterized the PCR. Profiling relied on immunoSEQ multiplex PCR, and the TCRdb table lists in-frame clones only, not all of them. The table shows roughly 120,000 clones, with under 80% occurring only once. J is TRBJ1-2 and V is TRBV7-2, with 9 bases identical to TRBD1. Sequenced sample: PBMCs. The sequence was collected from an older woman in good health and CMV-seropositive. The CDR3 DNA sequence: TGTGCCAGCAGCTTAGGGAGTCAGACAGGGGGCTATGGCTACACCTTC. This codes for CASSLGSQTGGYGYTF. The full variable domain, its missing parts supplied by reference TRBV7-2 and TRBJ1-2, is GAGVSQSPSNKVTEKGKDVELRCDPISGHTALYWYRQSLGQGLEFLIYFQGNSAPDKSGLPSDRFSAERTGGSVSTLTIQRTQQEDSAVYLCASSLGSQTGGYGYTFGSGTRLTVV.